This T cell receptor beta chain was recovered during a study of blood T cell repertoires in COVID-19. The overall study: Spain, Italy and the United States supplied samples that represented acute and convalescent COVID-19. The cDNA or gDNA used as material had been derived from T cells, B-cell-depleted T cells, or PBMCs.

Original data processing: The assay estimated nucleated cells by amplifying reference gene primers. The table came from immunoSEQ multiplex PCR; TCRdb's copy has only in-frame clones and leaves some out. The V and J calls and clone size were taken over from that table, and D and trimming were inferred from the DNA. The sample lists over 100,000 clones, roughly 84% seen once, with 6.6% in the top ten. With 8 bases clipped from V and 4 bases from J, the junction kept 2 bases outside the gene matches. This CDR3 spans 13 amino acids. The germline V gene encodes CDR1 SGHAT and CDR2 FQNNGV. The clonotype comes from a woman aged 45-65 years with acute or convalescent COVID-19. The sequencing sample was made of peripheral blood. The rearrangement joins TRBV11-2 to TRBJ2-1, with 10 bases aligning to TRBD1. The CDR3 spells CASGDRGYNEQFF. CDR3 nucleotide sequence: TGTGCCAGCGGGGACAGGGGATACAATGAGCAGTTCTTC.